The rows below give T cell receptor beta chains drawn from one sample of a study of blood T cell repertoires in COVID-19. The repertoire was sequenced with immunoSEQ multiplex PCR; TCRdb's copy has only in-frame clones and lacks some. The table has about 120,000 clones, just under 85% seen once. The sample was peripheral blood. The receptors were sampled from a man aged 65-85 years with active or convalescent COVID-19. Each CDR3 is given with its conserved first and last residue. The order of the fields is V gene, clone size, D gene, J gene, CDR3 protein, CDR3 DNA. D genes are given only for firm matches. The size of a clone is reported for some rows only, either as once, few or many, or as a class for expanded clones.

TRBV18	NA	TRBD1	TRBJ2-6	CASSSGGTGGSGANVLTF	TGTGCCAGCTCCTCTGGAGGGACAGGGGGTTCCGGGGCCAACGTCCTGACTTTC
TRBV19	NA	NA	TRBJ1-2	CASSETGSLGGYTF	TGTGCCAGTAGTGAGACAGGCTCATTAGGTGGCTACACCTTC
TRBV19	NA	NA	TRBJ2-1	CASKPDTPYNEQFF	TGTGCCAGTAAACCGGACACCCCCTACAATGAGCAGTTCTTC
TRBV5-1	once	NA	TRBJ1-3	CASSLGAGNGNTIYF	TGCGCCAGCAGCTTGGGAGCGGGGAATGGAAACACCATATATTTT
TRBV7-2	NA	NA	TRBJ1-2	CASSLSATRGYGYTF	TGTGCCAGCAGCTTATCCGCGACGAGGGGGTATGGCTACACCTTC
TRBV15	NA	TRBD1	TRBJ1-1	CADRVPEAFF	TGTGCGGACAGGGTTCCTGAAGCTTTCTTT
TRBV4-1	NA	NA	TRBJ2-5	CASSQAQGSSETQYF	TGCGCCAGCAGCCAAGCTCAGGGTTCCTCGGAGACCCAGTACTTC
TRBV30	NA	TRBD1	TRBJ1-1	CAWSPDRGLAFF	TGTGCCTGGAGTCCAGACAGGGGGTTAGCTTTCTTT
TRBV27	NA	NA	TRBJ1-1	CASSLEWSNTEAFF	TGTGCCAGCAGTTTGGAGTGGTCGAACACTGAAGCTTTCTTT
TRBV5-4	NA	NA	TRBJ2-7	CASSSDSLLYEQYF	TGTGCCAGCAGCTCCGACTCGCTTCTCTACGAGCAGTACTTC
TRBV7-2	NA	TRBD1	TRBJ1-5	CASSLRTGGAQQPQHF	TGTGCCAGCAGCTTACGGACAGGGGGCGCTCAACAGCCCCAGCATTTT
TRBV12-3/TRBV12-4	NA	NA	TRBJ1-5	CASSLPWEQPQHF	TGTGCCAGCAGCCTTCCCTGGGAGCAGCCCCAGCATTTT
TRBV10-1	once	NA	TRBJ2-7	CASRTEERSYEQYF	TGCGCCAGCAGGACGGAGGAACGGTCCTACGAGCAGTACTTC
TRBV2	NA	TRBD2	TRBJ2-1	CASSREAGTYNEQFF	TGTGCCAGCAGCCGGGAAGCGGGGACCTACAATGAGCAGTTCTTC
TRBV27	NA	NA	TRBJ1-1	CASRRTASFTRNTEAFF	TGTGCCAGCAGACGGACAGCCTCCTTCACCAGAAACACTGAAGCTTTCTTT
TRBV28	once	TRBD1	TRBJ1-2	CASRTPGQGLSYGYTF	TGTGCCAGCCGGACTCCGGGACAGGGGTTATCCTATGGCTACACCTTC
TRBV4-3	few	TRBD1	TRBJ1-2	CASSQEGTGSAGYTF	TGCGCCAGCAGCCAAGAAGGGACAGGGTCGGCTGGCTACACCTTC
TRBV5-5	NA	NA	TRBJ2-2	CATSSGLWTGELFF	TGTGCCACCTCCAGCGGGTTGTGGACCGGGGAGCTGTTTTTT
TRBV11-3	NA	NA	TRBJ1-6	CASSFGTLNSPLHF	TGTGCCAGCAGCTTCGGGACTCTGAATTCACCCCTCCACTTT
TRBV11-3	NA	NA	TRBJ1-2	CASSPLGGANYGYTF	TGTGCCAGCAGCCCTCTGGGTGGAGCTAACTATGGCTACACCTTC
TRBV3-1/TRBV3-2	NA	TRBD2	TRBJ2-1	CASSQVGAGRLNEQFF	TGTGCCAGCAGCCAAGTTGGAGCCGGGAGGCTGAATGAGCAGTTCTTC
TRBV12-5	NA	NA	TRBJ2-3	CASGLGGARRSDTQYF	TGTGCTAGTGGTTTAGGGGGGGCGCGGAGGTCAGATACGCAGTATTTT
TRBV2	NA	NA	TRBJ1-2	CASSPAGLYGYTF	TGTGCCAGCAGTCCGGCAGGCCTATATGGCTACACCTTC
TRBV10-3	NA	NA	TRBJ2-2	CAISEPRKGGELFF	TGTGCCATCAGTGAGCCCAGGAAAGGCGGGGAGCTGTTTTTT
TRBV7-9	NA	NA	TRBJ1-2	CASSAQENYGYTF	TGTGCCAGCAGCGCACAGGAGAACTATGGCTACACCTTC
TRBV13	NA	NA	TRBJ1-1	CASSLTDRSAEAFF	TGTGCCAGCAGCCTCACAGACAGGAGCGCTGAAGCTTTCTTT
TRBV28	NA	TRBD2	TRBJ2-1	CASTPPRSSGAYNEQFF	TGTGCCAGCACCCCGCCCAGGTCCAGCGGGGCCTACAATGAGCAGTTCTTC
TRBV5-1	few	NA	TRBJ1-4	CASSLTGLRDEKLFF	TGCGCCAGCAGCTTGACAGGGCTTCGCGACGAAAAACTGTTTTTT
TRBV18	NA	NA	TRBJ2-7	CASSRDTRGVEQYF	TGTGCCAGCTCCAGGGACACCCGAGGGGTCGAGCAGTACTTC
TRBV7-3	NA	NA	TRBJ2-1	CASSLGGRGSYNEQFF	TGTGCCAGCAGCTTAGGGGGCCGGGGCTCCTACAATGAGCAGTTCTTC
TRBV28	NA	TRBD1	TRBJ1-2	CASSSSRDSAGYGYTF	TGTGCCAGCAGTTCCTCGCGGGACAGCGCTGGCTATGGCTACACCTTC
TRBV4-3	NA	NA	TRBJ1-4	CASSQGGGEKLFF	TGCGCCAGCAGCCAGGGGGGTGGTGAAAAACTGTTTTTT
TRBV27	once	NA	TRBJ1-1	CASSLRMGPGVNTEAFF	TGTGCCAGCAGTTTAAGGATGGGGCCAGGGGTTAACACTGAAGCTTTCTTT
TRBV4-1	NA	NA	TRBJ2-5	CASSLDSRETQYF	TGCGCCAGCAGCCTTGACTCTCGAGAGACCCAGTACTTC
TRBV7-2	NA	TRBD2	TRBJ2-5	CASSFGAGGTMETQYF	TGTGCCAGCAGCTTTGGCGCGGGGGGGACAATGGAGACCCAGTACTTC
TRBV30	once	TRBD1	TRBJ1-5	CAWSGQGGQPQHF	TGTGCCTGGAGTGGACAGGGGGGACAGCCCCAGCATTTT
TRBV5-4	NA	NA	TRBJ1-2	CASSLLGAAGYTF	TGTGCCAGCAGCTTGCTAGGGGCGGCTGGCTACACCTTC
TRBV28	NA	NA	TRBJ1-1	CASSFGGLMNTEAFF	TGTGCCAGCAGTTTTGGCGGACTCATGAACACTGAAGCTTTCTTT
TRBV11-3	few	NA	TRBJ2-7	CASSWDRAGYEQYF	TGTGCCAGCAGCTGGGACCGGGCGGGGTACGAGCAGTACTTC
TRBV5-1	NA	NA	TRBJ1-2	CASSLGGDYGYTF	TGCGCCAGCAGCTTGGGAGGTGACTATGGCTACACCTTC
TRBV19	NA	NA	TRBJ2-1	CASSTGLTYNEQFF	TGTGCCAGTAGTACGGGACTTACCTACAATGAGCAGTTCTTC
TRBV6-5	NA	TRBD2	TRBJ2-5	CASSYSSSGGAETQYF	TGTGCCAGCAGTTACTCATCTAGCGGGGGGGCGGAGACCCAGTACTTC
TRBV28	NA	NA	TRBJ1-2	CASSLRGFGYTF	TGTGCCAGCAGTTTAAGGGGGTTTGGCTACACCTTC
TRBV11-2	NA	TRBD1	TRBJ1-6	CASSSRQGAYSPLHF	TGTGCCAGCAGCTCCCGACAGGGGGCTTATTCACCCCTCCACTTT
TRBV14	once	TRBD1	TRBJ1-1	CASSQQTGTGEAFF	TGTGCCAGCAGCCAACAAACGGGGACAGGTGAAGCTTTCTTT
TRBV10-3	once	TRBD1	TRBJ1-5	CAIRNDRDQPQHF	TGTGCCATCAGAAATGACAGGGATCAGCCCCAGCATTTT